This TCR beta chain was retrieved from a study of cytomegalovirus exposure and HLA in healthy donors. Study summary: Most genotyped donors, 65% to 85% of around 370, had Caucasian-associated genetic ancestry. Points from the study as a whole: Common viral pathogens (according to a later analysis) appeared linked to several of the most significant clusters. Sequencing depth across donors, presence/absence analyses assumed, was roughly uniform.

The PCR made use of 60 Vbeta and 13 Jbeta primers. The table came from immunoSEQ multiplex PCR; TCRdb's copy has only in-frame clones and leaves some out. Here the sample spans 150,000 to 200,000 clones, 70% to 90% being singletons. Germline values: CDR1 SGHTA, CDR2 FQGTGA. The length of the CDR3 is 13 residues. V lost 6 bases to trimming and J lost 4 bases; unmatched junction nucleotides: 2. Concerning this clone: Its target is unknown.

The TCR sequence derives from a man in his late teens or twenties in good health and CMV-seropositive. This chain joins TRBV7-3 and TRBJ2-3; 9 nucleotides match TRBD1. Material: PBMCs. CDR3 protein: CASRDRGADTQYF. CDR3 DNA sequence: TGTGCCAGCAGGGACAGGGGAGCAGATACGCAGTATTTT.